The clone carrying this T cell receptor beta chain came up a few times. Its matching antigen is unknown. This entry belongs to a study of beta chain features in type 1 diabetes. Turning to the study itself: Cells sorted and examined across all samples totaled almost 110 million. Study results and caveats: Among all four CD4+ subsets, Type 1 diabetes patients had TCRB CDR3s that were moderately but significantly shorter.

The CDR3 spans 15 residues. V lost 4 bases to trimming and J lost 9 bases; unmatched junction nucleotides: 12. CDR1 and CDR2 from the germline V gene are LNHDA and SQIVND (reference sequence). All of the isolated RNA was reverse transcribed, so expressed TCRB transcripts were sequenced. Produced via immunoSEQ multiplex PCR; TCRdb's table is partial and in-frame only. Of more than 300,000 clones listed, around 9% are singletons. Source material: central memory CD4+ T cells from blood. The sequence derives from a young man with type 1 diabetes. The chain is built from TRBV19 and TRBJ2-1, with TRBD1 matching over 7 bases. CDR3 bases: TGTGCCAGTAGTACACCCCGGACAGGAGGAATTGAGCAGTTCTTC. Translation: CASSTPRTGGIEQFF. The full variable domain, its missing parts supplied by reference TRBV19 and TRBJ2-1, is DGGITQSPKYLFRKEGQNVTLSCEQNLNHDAMYWYRQDPGQGLRLIYYSQIVNDFQKGDIAEGYSVSREKKESFPLTVTSAQKNPTAFYLCASSTPRTGGIEQFFGPGTRLTVL.